Included here is one T cell receptor (beta chain) sequence, with context. This sample stems from a study of blood T cell repertoires in COVID-19. Study at large: T cells, B-cell-depleted T cells, or PBMCs supplied cDNA or gDNA.

In the original processing: Reference gene primer amplification yielded estimated nucleated cell counts. Method: immunoSEQ multiplex PCR; TCRdb's copy keeps in-frame clones and lacks some. V and J calls and clone size are given by that table; D and trimming were obtained from the DNA. Of roughly 220,000 clones in the sample, around 87% were seen once. The sequencing input was peripheral blood. This receptor was identified in a woman in her forties or fifties with COVID-19, enrolled during active disease.

The CDR3 DNA sequence: TGTGCCAGCAGCTCCCGGGACAGGGATGAAAAACTGTTTTTT. It specifies CASSSRDRDEKLFF. The chain links TRBV5-4 to TRBJ1-4; TRBD1 aligns across 9 bases. Trimming removed 3 bases from V and 6 bases from J; junction bases left unmatched: 3. This CDR3 contains 14 residues. Germline CDR1 and CDR2: SGHNT and YYREEE (reference sequence).